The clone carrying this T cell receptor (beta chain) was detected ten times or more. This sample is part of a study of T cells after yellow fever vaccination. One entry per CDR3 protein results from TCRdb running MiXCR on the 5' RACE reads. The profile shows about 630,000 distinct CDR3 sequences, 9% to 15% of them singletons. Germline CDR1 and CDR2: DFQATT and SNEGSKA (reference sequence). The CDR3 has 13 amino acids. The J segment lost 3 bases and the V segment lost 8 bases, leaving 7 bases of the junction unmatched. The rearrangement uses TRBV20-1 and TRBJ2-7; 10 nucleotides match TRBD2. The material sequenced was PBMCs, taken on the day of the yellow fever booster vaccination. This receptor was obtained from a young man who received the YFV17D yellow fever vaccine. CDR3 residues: CSRGLAANYEQYF. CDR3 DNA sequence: TGCAGTCGAGGACTAGCGGCAAACTACGAGCAGTACTTC.